The 30 T cell receptor beta chains listed next were all sequenced from one sample in a study of shared clonotypes between healthy human individuals. Clones were sequenced by immunoSEQ multiplex PCR, and TCRdb holds only the in-frame ones, with some missing. The sample has 1.5 million to 2.5 million clones, around 96% seen once. CD45RO-negative, CCR7-selected cells formed the naive CD8 fraction, which excluded terminally differentiated effector memory CD45RA+ cells. The sequencing sample was made of naive CD8+ T cells sorted from blood. These receptor sequences come from a man between 18 and 35 years old in good health.

Here the CDR3 DNA reads TGTGCCAGCAGCTTAGGCGTGACTAGCGCCACAGATACGCAGTATTTT. Its protein product is CASSLGVTSATDTQYF. This chain connects TRBV13 to TRBJ2-3; the match to TRBD2 covers 8 bases. CDR1 is PRHDT and CDR2 is FYEKMQ in the germline V gene (reference sequence). The trim removed 0 bases at V and 2 bases at J, leaving 4 bases unmatched. This CDR3 is 16 amino acids long.

The chain links TRBV9 to TRBJ2-1, with TRBD2 matching over 8 bases. Per the germline V gene, CDR1 is SGDLS and CDR2 is YYNGEE. The length of the CDR3 is 15 residues. Trimming at V came to 5 bases and at J to 6 bases, leaving 10 bases not matched to a gene. CDR3 bases: TGTGCCAGCAGTTTAGCGGGGCTTAGTGGCAATGAGCAGTTCTTC. Translated, it gives CASSLAGLSGNEQFF.

The gene calls are TRBV30 and TRBJ2-7; possibly TRBD2 for D (6 bases). The CDR3 is made up of 13 amino acids. Deletions cut 3 bases from V and 4 bases from J, with 13 bases between. CDR1 is GTSNPN and CDR2 is SVGIG in the germline V gene (reference sequence). CDR3 DNA sequence: TGTGCCTGGAGCGCTTCTAGCGAGTACGAGCAGTACTTC. Amino acid sequence: CAWSASSEYEQYF.

The chain recombines TRBV10-3 with TRBJ2-2, with TRBD1 matching 8 bases. The V segment lost 3 bases and the J segment 6 bases; nucleotides outside the gene matches: 12. The CDR3 extends over 17 amino acids. Germline CDR1 ENHRY, CDR2 SYGVKD. CDR3 in amino acids: CAISELFSDRASGELFF. CDR3 DNA sequence: TGTGCCATCAGTGAATTATTCTCGGACAGGGCTTCCGGGGAGCTGTTTTTT.

Details on this clone: Other nucleotide sequences in the sample specify the same CDR3. The chain has TRBV7-9 and TRBJ2-5; maybe TRBD2 (5 bases). The ends were cut back, 1 base at V and 1 base at J, with 7 bases in the middle. The CDR3 sequence is 14 residues long. Germline V gene lookup returns CDR1 SEHNR and CDR2 FQNEAQ (reference sequence). The CDR3 DNA reads as TGTGCCAGCAGCTTAGTAGGAGGCCAAGAGACCCAGTACTTC. Translated, it gives CASSLVGGQETQYF. The full variable domain, its missing parts supplied by reference TRBV7-9 and TRBJ2-5, is DTGVSQNPRHKITKRGQNVTFRCDPISEHNRLYWYRQTLGQGPEFLTYFQNEAQLEKSRLLSDRFSAERPKGSFSTLEIQRTEQGDSAMYLCASSLVGGQETQYFGPGTRLLVL.

As to this clone: The sample carries other DNA sequences with the same CDR3. The chain links TRBV4-3 to TRBJ2-5; tentatively, D is TRBD1 (6 bases). Trimming cost V 0 bases and J 4 bases, with 12 bases left between them. Germline CDR1 and CDR2: LGHNA and YSLEER. This CDR3 has 15 residues. Here the CDR3 DNA reads TGCGCCAGCAGCCAAGACGTGGGGGCCGGAGAGACCCAGTACTTC. Translating it yields CASSQDVGAGETQYF.

The V gene is TRBV7-9, the J gene TRBJ1-2, with D possibly matching TRBD1 (5 bases). Trimming shortened V by 0 bases and J by 8 bases, and 10 bases separated the two germline ends. This CDR3 has 13 amino acids. Germline V gene data show CDR1 as SEHNR and CDR2 as FQNEAQ (reference sequence). The DNA of the CDR3 is TGTGCCAGCAGCTTAGCAGGGACGCGAGGCTACACCTTC. It translates to CASSLAGTRGYTF.

The genes are TRBV19 and TRBJ2-7; D is uncertain. Between the trimmed V and J ends, which lost 6 bases and 2 bases, there was a span of 14 bases. Per germline, CDR1 LNHDA and CDR2 SQIVND (reference sequence). This CDR3 comprises 14 residues. DNA of the CDR3: TGTGCCAGTAGGCCTCATTCGGGCCCCTACGAGCAGTACTTC. Translated: CASRPHSGPYEQYF.

Comment on this clone: A single base separates this from a much larger clone, so it may be a read error. The same CDR3 can be traced to other DNA sequences in this sample. The chain uses TRBV5-6 and TRBJ2-7; D is uncertain. V was trimmed by 0 bases and J by 5 bases, leaving 3 bases between them. Germline values: CDR1 SGHDT, CDR2 YYEEEE. CDR3 length: 11 residues. DNA for the CDR3: TGTGCCAGCAGCTTGGGCCACGAGCAGTACTTC. As protein: CASSLGHEQYF.

The rearrangement links TRBV5-1 to TRBJ1-2, with D possibly matching TRBD1 (5 bases). The V end lost 4 bases, the J end lost 3 bases, and 19 bases lay between the germline ends. Germline V gives CDR1 SGHRS, CDR2 YFSETQ. There are 16 residues in the CDR3. CDR3 loop: CASSLAAFDRDYGYTF. DNA for the CDR3: TGCGCCAGCAGCCTGGCTGCCTTTGACAGAGACTATGGCTACACCTTC.

This clone was seen a single time. The chain recombines TRBV13 with TRBJ2-2; D is uncertain. The CDR3 totals 12 residues. Germline V gene data show CDR1 as PRHDT and CDR2 as FYEKMQ (reference sequence). The germline V and J ends were trimmed by 5 bases and 6 bases, with 7 bases remaining between them. CDR3 bases: TGTGCCAGCAGCCACCTGTCCGGGGAGCTGTTTTTT. It codes for CASSHLSGELFF.

The rearrangement links TRBV28 to TRBJ1-2; possible D gene TRBD1, 6 bases. The CDR3 covers 16 residues. Germline loops: CDR1 MDHEN, CDR2 SYDVKM. Trimming cost V 7 bases and J 3 bases, with 21 bases left between them. The CDR3 loop reads CASTSNREPLYYGYTF. CDR3 bases: TGTGCCAGCACCTCCAACAGGGAACCTCTCTACTATGGCTACACCTTC.

This chain links TRBV28 with TRBJ2-7, with D unresolved. There are 14 residues in the CDR3. Germline assignment: CDR1 MDHEN and CDR2 SYDVKM. V shed 5 bases and J shed 2 bases, with 13 bases lying between them. The CDR3 sequence: CASSDGGSPYEQYF. The CDR3 DNA sequence: TGTGCCAGCAGTGACGGTGGATCACCCTACGAGCAGTACTTC.

The chain links TRBV6-5 to TRBJ1-2, with 7 bases aligning to TRBD1. This CDR3 region has 15 residues. The V gene's germline CDR1 is MNHEY and CDR2 SVGAGI. Trimming took 2 bases from V and 6 from J; bases not matched to a gene: 9. This chain's CDR3 is CASSYGAGGLDGYTF. CDR3 in DNA: TGTGCCAGCAGTTACGGTGCAGGGGGTTTGGATGGCTACACCTTC.

Comment on this clone: Other DNA sequences in this sample translate to the same CDR3. The V and J genes are TRBV7-2 and TRBJ2-7, with D possibly TRBD2 on 5 matching bases. This CDR3 contains 13 residues. The germline V gene encodes CDR1 SGHTA and CDR2 FQGNSA. Trimming pared 3 bases from V and 4 bases from J, leaving 10 bases between. CDR3 bases: TGTGCCAGCAGCTTGCGGACTGTTTACGAGCAGTACTTC. It codes for CASSLRTVYEQYF.

As concerns this clone: Other nucleotide sequences from this sample produce the same CDR3. V and J are TRBV13 and TRBJ2-7; D possibly matches TRBD1 or TRBD2 (5 bases each). CDR1 is PRHDT, CDR2 FYEKMQ, per germline (reference sequence). V was trimmed by 6 bases and J by 6 bases, leaving 12 bases between them. The CDR3 runs 12 residues. The CDR3 region has the DNA TGTGCCAGCAGTTCTGGTGGGGGCGAGCAGTACTTC. It translates to CASSSGGGEQYF. Full variable domain (remainder filled in from reference TRBV13 and TRBJ2-7): AAGVIQSPRHLIKEKRETATLKCYPIPRHDTVYWYQQGPGQDPQFLISFYEKMQSDKGSIPDRFSAQQFSDYHSELNMSSLELGDSALYFCASSSGGGEQYFGPGTRLTVT.

The chain carries TRBV6-7 and TRBJ2-7; 9 bases are shared with TRBD1. TRBV6-7 is given ORF status, its function remaining uncertain. The CDR3 totals 13 residues. With 5 bases clipped from V and 13 bases from J, the junction kept 12 bases outside the gene matches. CDR3 region: CASSPDFRTGDYF. Here the CDR3 DNA reads TGTGCCAGCAGTCCAGATTTCAGGACAGGGGATTACTTC.

The chain carries TRBV7-9 and TRBJ1-1; 7 bases line up with TRBD1. Per the germline V gene, CDR1 is SEHNR and CDR2 is FQNEAQ (reference sequence). The CDR3 runs 15 residues. The V segment lost 1 base and the J segment 2 bases; nucleotides outside the gene matches: 4. CDR3 DNA sequence: TGTGCCAGCAGCTTAGGACAGGGAGATAACACTGAAGCTTTCTTT. Translating gives CASSLGQGDNTEAFF.

This clone was picked up one time. V is TRBV7-9 and J is TRBJ2-1; D remains unclear. CDR3 length: 13 residues. Germline loops: CDR1 SEHNR, CDR2 FQNEAQ (reference sequence). Trimming took off 8 bases at V and 8 bases at J, with 16 bases between the two ends. CDR3 residues: CASVGPLSDEQFF. CDR3 DNA sequence: TGTGCCAGCGTTGGCCCTTTGTCCGATGAGCAGTTCTTC.

This clone was seen a few times. V and J are TRBV25-1 and TRBJ1-1, with no clear D. V was shortened by 3 bases and J by 6 bases, with 14 bases between the two germline ends. Per the germline V gene, CDR1 is MGHDK and CDR2 is SYGVNS. CDR3 length: 14 residues. CDR3 amino acids: CASSDKGGHPEAFF. The CDR3, as DNA: TGTGCCAGCAGTGACAAAGGAGGGCACCCTGAAGCTTTCTTT.

The genes are TRBV27 and TRBJ2-5, with 9 nucleotides matching TRBD1. The CDR3 length is 15 residues. Germline V gene sequence: CDR1 MNHEY, CDR2 SMNVEV (reference sequence). With 5 bases clipped from V and 4 bases from J, the junction kept 8 bases outside the gene matches. The CDR3 here is CASSPDRGVGETQYF. The DNA for the CDR3 is TGTGCCAGCAGTCCCGACAGGGGGGTCGGAGAGACCCAGTACTTC.

CDR3 bases: TGCGCCAGCAGCTTGGAAGGGACCGCCGGGGAGCTGTTTTTT. Its translation: CASSLEGTAGELFF. The gene calls are TRBV5-1 and TRBJ2-2, with D tentatively TRBD1 or TRBD2 (5 bases each). CDR3 size: 14 residues. The germline V gene has CDR1 SGHRS and CDR2 YFSETQ. Trimming cost V 0 bases and J 6 bases, with 9 bases left between them.

The chain is built from TRBV27 and TRBJ2-7; 8 bases line up with TRBD2. J gave up 2 bases and V 6 bases, and 6 bases lay outside the gene matches. The V gene's germline CDR1 is MNHEY and CDR2 SMNVEV (reference sequence). The CDR3 extends over 14 amino acids. CDR3 DNA: TGTGCCAGCAGGGATCTAGCGGGTACCTACGAGCAGTACTTC. As protein: CASRDLAGTYEQYF.

The chain recombines TRBV15 with TRBJ2-6, with D possibly being TRBD1 (5 bases). The germline CDR1 and CDR2 sequences are LNHNV and YYDKDF (reference sequence). CDR3 length equals 17 residues. V was clipped by 5 bases and J by 2 bases, with 16 bases between them. CDR3 DNA sequence: TGTGCCACCAGCGAACTACAGTGGGGCCCTGGGGCCAACGTCCTGACTTTC. Encoded protein: CATSELQWGPGANVLTF.

About this clone: Other DNA sequences in the sample encode the same CDR3. This chain joins TRBV6-5 and TRBJ2-7; D assignment may be TRBD1 or TRBD2 (5 bases each). Trimming shortened V by 2 bases and J by 2 bases, and 10 bases separated the two germline ends. Germline values: CDR1 MNHEY, CDR2 SVGAGI. The CDR3 spans 14 residues. The CDR3 protein is CASSYSMGAYEQYF. CDR3 sequence (DNA): TGTGCCAGCAGTTACAGCATGGGGGCCTACGAGCAGTACTTC.

The chain joins TRBV27 to TRBJ2-7, with 7 bases aligning to TRBD2. Unmatched junction bases numbered 8, after V lost 4 bases and J lost 2 bases. The CDR3 has 15 residues. CDR1 is MNHEY, CDR2 SMNVEV, per germline (reference sequence). CDR3 DNA: TGTGCCAGCAGTTCCAGCGGGGCGCGAACCTACGAGCAGTACTTC. This gives the protein CASSSSGARTYEQYF.

The V gene is TRBV5-1, the J gene TRBJ2-3; no definite D call. CDR3 size: 14 residues. Germline V gene sequence: CDR1 SGHRS, CDR2 YFSETQ. V was clipped by 3 bases and J by 0 bases, with 8 bases between them. DNA of the CDR3: TGCGCCAGCAGCTCCCCTTTTAGCACAGATACGCAGTATTTT. Protein product: CASSSPFSTDTQYF.

The chain employs TRBV7-6 and TRBJ2-1, with D possibly being TRBD2 (5 bases). Trimming stripped 2 bases from V and 2 bases from J, with 10 bases between. The CDR3 sequence is 15 residues long. Germline V gene lookup returns CDR1 SGHVS and CDR2 FNYEAQ. CDR3 in amino acids: CASSLRRSTYNEQFF. In DNA form, the CDR3 reads TGTGCCAGCAGCTTACGGAGGTCGACCTACAATGAGCAGTTCTTC.

Comments on this clone: This CDR3 is also generated by other DNA sequences in the sample. The chain is built from TRBV5-6 and TRBJ2-7; no clear D gene. The V gene lost 0 bases and the J gene lost 4 bases, with 8 bases spanning the gap. Germline V lookup: CDR1 SGHDT, CDR2 YYEEEE. This CDR3 has 13 residues. CDR3 DNA: TGTGCCAGCAGCTTGGGAGGCGGATACGAGCAGTACTTC. Protein product: CASSLGGGYEQYF.

This chain connects TRBV6-5 to TRBJ1-2; 7 bases match TRBD1. Trimming cost V 2 bases and J 7 bases; bases outside gene matches: 4. Germline V gene sequence: CDR1 MNHEY, CDR2 SVGAGI. This CDR3 spans 13 amino acids. The DNA of the CDR3 is TGTGCCAGCAGTTACGGCAGGGGGGCTGGCTACACCTTC. Amino acids: CASSYGRGAGYTF.